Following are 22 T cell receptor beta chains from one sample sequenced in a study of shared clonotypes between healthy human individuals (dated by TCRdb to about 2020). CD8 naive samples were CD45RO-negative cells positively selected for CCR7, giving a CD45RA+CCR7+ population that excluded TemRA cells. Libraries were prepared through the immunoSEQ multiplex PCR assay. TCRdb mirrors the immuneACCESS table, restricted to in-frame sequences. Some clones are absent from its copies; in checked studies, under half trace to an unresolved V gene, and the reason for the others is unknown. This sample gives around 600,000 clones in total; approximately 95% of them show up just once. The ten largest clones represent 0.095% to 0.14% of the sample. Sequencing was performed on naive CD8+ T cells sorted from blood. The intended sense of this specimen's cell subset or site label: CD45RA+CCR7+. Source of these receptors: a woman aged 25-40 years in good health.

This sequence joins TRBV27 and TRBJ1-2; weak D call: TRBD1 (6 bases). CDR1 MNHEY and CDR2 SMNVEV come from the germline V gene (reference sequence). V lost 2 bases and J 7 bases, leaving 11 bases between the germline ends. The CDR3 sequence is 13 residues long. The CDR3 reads CASSLTAGAGYTF. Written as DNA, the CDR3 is TGTGCCAGCAGTTTAACAGCAGGGGCTGGCTACACCTTC.

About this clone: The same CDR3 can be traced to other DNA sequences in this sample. CDR3 in DNA: TGTGCCAGCAGCAGGCCTGGGTCCTACGAGCAGTACTTC. Amino acids: CASSRPGSYEQYF. The chain has TRBV28 and TRBJ2-7; no firm D call. V lost 6 bases and J 1 base, leaving 10 bases between the germline ends. CDR3 length: 13 amino acids. Germline values: CDR1 MDHEN, CDR2 SYDVKM.

The CDR3 nucleotides are TGTGCCAGCAGTTTCGGTCTAGCGGGAGGCAACGAGCAGTACTTC. This codes for CASSFGLAGGNEQYF. The gene calls are TRBV27 and TRBJ2-7; 11 bases agree with TRBD2. V gave up 3 bases and J gave up 5 bases; unmatched junction bases: 6. Per germline, CDR1 MNHEY and CDR2 SMNVEV (reference sequence). This CDR3 region has 15 residues.

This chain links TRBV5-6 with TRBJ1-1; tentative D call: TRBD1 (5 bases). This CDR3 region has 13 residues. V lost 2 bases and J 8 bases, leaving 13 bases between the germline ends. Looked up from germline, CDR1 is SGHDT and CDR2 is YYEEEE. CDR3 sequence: CASSLQDLQEAFF. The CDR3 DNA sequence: TGTGCCAGCAGCTTACAGGACCTTCAGGAAGCTTTCTTT.

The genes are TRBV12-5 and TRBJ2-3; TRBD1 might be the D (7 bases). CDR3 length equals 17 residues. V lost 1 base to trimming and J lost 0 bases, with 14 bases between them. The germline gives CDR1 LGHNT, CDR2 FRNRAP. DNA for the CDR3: TGTGCTAGTGGTTTGGCAGGGGGGACGGAAAGCACAGATACGCAGTATTTT. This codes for CASGLAGGTESTDTQYF.

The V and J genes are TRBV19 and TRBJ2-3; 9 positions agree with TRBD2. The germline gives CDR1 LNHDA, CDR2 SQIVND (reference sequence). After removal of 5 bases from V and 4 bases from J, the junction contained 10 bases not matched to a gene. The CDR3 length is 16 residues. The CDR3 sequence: CASSVTSGRGPDTQYF. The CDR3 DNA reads TGTGCCAGTAGTGTGACTAGCGGTCGAGGGCCAGATACGCAGTATTTT.

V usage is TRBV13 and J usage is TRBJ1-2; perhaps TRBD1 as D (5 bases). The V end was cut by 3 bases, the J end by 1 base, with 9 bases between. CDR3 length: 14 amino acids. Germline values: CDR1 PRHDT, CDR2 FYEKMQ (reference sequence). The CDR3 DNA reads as TGTGCCAGCAGCTTTCGGGGCAGTAACTATGGCTACACCTTC. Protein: CASSFRGSNYGYTF.

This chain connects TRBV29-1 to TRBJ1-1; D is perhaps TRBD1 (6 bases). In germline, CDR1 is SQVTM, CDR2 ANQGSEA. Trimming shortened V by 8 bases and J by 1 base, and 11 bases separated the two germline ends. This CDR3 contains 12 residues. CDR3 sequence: CSFTGPNTEAFF. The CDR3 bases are TGCAGCTTTACAGGGCCGAACACTGAAGCTTTCTTT.

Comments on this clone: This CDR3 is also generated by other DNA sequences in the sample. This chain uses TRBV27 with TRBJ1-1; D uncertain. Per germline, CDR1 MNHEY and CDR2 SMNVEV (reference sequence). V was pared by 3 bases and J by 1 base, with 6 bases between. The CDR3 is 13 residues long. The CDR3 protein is CASSFGKNTEAFF. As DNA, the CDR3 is TGTGCCAGCAGTTTCGGAAAGAACACTGAAGCTTTCTTT.

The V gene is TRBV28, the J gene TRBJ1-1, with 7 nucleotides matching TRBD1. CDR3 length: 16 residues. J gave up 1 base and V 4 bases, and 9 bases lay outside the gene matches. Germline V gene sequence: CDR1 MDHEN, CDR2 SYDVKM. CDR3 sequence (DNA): TGTGCCAGCAGTTCCCATCAACAGGGGTCGAACACTGAAGCTTTCTTT. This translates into CASSSHQQGSNTEAFF.

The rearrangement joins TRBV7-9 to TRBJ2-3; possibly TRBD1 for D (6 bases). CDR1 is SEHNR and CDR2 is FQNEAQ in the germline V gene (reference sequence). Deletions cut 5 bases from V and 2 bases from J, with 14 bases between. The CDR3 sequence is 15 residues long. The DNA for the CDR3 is TGTGCCAGCAGCCTCGGGACAATAACCACAGATACGCAGTATTTT. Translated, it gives CASSLGTITTDTQYF.

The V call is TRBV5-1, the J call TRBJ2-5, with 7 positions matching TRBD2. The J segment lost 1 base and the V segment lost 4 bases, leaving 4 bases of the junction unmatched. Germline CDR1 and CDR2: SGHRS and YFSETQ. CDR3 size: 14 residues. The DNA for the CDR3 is TGCGCCAGCAGCCGGGGAGGGACCCAAGAGACCCAGTACTTC. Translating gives CASSRGGTQETQYF.

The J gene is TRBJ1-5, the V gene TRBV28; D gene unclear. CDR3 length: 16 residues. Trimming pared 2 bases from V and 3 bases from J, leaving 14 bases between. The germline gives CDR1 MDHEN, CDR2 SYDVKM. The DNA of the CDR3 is TGTGCCAGCAGTTTAAGGTCAGGAAATATCAATCAGCCCCAGCATTTT. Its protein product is CASSLRSGNINQPQHF.

The CDR3 nucleotides are TGTGCCAGCAGCTTAGAGAGTTCAACCTACGAGCAGTACTTC. Protein product: CASSLESSTYEQYF. J is TRBJ2-7 and V is TRBV28; D unresolved. The CDR3 extends over 14 amino acids. Per germline, CDR1 MDHEN and CDR2 SYDVKM. Trimming stripped 6 bases from V and 2 bases from J, with 14 bases between.

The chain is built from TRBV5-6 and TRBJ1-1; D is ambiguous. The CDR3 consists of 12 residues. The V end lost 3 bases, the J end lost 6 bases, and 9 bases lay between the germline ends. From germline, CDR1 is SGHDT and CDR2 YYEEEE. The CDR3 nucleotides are TGTGCCAGCAGCTACAGTGGGGCTGAAGCTTTCTTT. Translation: CASSYSGAEAFF.

Written as DNA, the CDR3 is TGTGCCAGCAGCCTATCGGGTCTAGCGGACTCCTACGAGCAGTACTTC. This encodes CASSLSGLADSYEQYF. This chain uses TRBV11-1 with TRBJ2-7; 7 nucleotides align to TRBD2. Germline assignment: CDR1 SGHAT and CDR2 FQDESV (reference sequence). The CDR3 extends over 16 amino acids. Germline trimming cut 5 bases from V and 0 bases from J; bases unmatched to any gene: 10.

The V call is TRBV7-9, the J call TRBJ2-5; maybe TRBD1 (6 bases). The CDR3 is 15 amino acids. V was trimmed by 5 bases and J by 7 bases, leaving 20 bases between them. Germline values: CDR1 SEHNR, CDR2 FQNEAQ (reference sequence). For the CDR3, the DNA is TGTGCCAGCAGCACCCAGCTCAACAGGGTAGGGACCCAGTACTTC. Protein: CASSTQLNRVGTQYF.

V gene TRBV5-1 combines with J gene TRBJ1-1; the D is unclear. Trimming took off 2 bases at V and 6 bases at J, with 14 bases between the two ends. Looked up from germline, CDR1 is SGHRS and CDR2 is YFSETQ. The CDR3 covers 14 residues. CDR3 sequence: CASSFSGYGAEAFF. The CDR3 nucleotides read TGCGCCAGCAGCTTCTCCGGTTACGGGGCTGAAGCTTTCTTT.

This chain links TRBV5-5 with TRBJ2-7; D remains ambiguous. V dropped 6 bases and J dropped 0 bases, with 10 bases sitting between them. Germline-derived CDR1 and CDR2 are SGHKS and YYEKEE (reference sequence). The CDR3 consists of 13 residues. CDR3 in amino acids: CASTDPSSYEQYF. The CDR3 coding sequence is TGTGCCAGCACCGACCCTAGCTCCTACGAGCAGTACTTC.

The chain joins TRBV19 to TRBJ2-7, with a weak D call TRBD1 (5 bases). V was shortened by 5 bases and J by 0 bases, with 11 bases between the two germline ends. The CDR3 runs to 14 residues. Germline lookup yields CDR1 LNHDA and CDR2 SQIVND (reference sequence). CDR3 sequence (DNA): TGTGCCAGTAGTGCGCAGGGCAGCTCCTACGAGCAGTACTTC. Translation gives CASSAQGSSYEQYF.

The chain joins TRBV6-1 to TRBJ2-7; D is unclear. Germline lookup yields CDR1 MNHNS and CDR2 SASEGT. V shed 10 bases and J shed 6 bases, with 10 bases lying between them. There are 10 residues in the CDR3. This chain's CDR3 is CATSGGEQYF. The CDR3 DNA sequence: TGTGCCACCTCAGGTGGCGAGCAGTACTTC.

The CDR3 DNA sequence: TGTGCCAGCAGCCCTCCCTCTAGCAGGGAAGAGACCCAGTACTTC. Amino acid sequence: CASSPPSSREETQYF. The genes are TRBV7-9 and TRBJ2-5; tentatively, D is TRBD1 or TRBD2 (5 bases each). V was pared by 5 bases and J by 3 bases, with 16 bases between. The CDR3 totals 15 residues. From germline, CDR1 is SEHNR and CDR2 FQNEAQ (reference sequence).